A single sample is the source of the 4 T cell receptor beta chains below, sequenced in a study of T-cell reconstitution after alpha-beta-depleted transplantation in children. During its preparation, the TCRbeta library received unique molecular identifiers. TCRdb reanalysed the PCR reads using MiXCR and keeps one entry per CDR3 protein. The data contain about 610,000 distinct CDR3 sequences, more than 9% of them singletons. The sample in question was PBMCs from the stem cell graft donor, obtained from the stem cell graft. The receptor set was obtained from a human donor who donated a stem cell graft to a child with acute myeloid leukemia.

With regard to this clonotype: This sequence may be a read error, since a much larger clone differs from it by one base. The chain recombines TRBV30 with TRBJ2-7; D possibly corresponds to TRBD1 (5 bases). The CDR3 length is 13 residues. V lost 2 bases and J lost 3, with 11 bases in between. Germline CDR1 and CDR2: GTSNPN and SVGIG (reference sequence). For the CDR3, the DNA is TGTGCCTGGAGTCCAGGGATCTGCTACGAGCAGTACTTC. Protein sequence: CAWSPGICYEQYF. The full variable domain, its missing parts supplied by reference TRBV30 and TRBJ2-7, is SQTIHQWPATLVQPVGSPLSLECTVEGTSNPNLYWYRQAAGRGLQLLFYSVGIGQISSEVPQNLSASRPQDRQFILSSKKLLLSDSGFYLCAWSPGICYEQYFGPGTRLTVT.

This clonotype was counted only a few times. The rearrangement uses TRBV5-1 and TRBJ2-1; TRBD2 is a possible D gene (7 bases). Trimming removed 0 bases at V and 1 base at J, with 11 bases between. Germline values: CDR1 SGHRS, CDR2 YFSETQ. The CDR3 is made up of 16 amino acids. The CDR3 DNA sequence: TGCGCCAGCAGCTTGGAAGGGGGGGGGTCCTACAATGAGCAGTTCTTC. Translating it yields CASSLEGGGSYNEQFF.

The sample holds a few counts of this clonotype. The CDR3 nucleotides read TGCAGCGTTGGCCAGGGAGTACAGCAGCCCCAGCATTTT. It translates to CSVGQGVQQPQHF. The V call is TRBV29-1, the J call TRBJ1-5; a weak D match, TRBD1 (5 bases). The germline CDR1 and CDR2 sequences are SQVTM and ANQGSEA. V shed 4 bases and J shed 7 bases, with 14 bases lying between them. This CDR3 contains 13 residues.

This clonotype was found many times. The chain has TRBV5-1 and TRBJ2-5; TRBD1 matches 12 bases. Losses at the gene ends were 5 bases for V and 4 bases for J; bases not matched to a gene: 18. This CDR3 region has 19 residues. Germline V gene lookup returns CDR1 SGHRS and CDR2 YFSETQ. CDR3 protein: CASREGQGAPNPLRETQYF. CDR3 nucleotide sequence: TGCGCCAGCAGAGAGGGACAGGGGGCGCCGAATCCCTTGAGAGAGACCCAGTACTTC.